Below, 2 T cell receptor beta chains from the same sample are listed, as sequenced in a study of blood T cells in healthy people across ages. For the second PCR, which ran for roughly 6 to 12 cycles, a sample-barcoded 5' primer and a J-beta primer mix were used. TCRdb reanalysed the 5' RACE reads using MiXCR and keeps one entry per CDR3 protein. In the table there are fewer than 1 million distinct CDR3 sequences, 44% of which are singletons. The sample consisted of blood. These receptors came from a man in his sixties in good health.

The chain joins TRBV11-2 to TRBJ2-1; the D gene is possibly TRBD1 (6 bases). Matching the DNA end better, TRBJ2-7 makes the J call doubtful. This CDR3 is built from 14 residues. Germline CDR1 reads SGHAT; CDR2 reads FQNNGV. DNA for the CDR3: TGTGCCAGCAGCTCCAGGGGATCCTACAATGAGCAGTACTTC. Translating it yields CASSSRGSYNEQYF.

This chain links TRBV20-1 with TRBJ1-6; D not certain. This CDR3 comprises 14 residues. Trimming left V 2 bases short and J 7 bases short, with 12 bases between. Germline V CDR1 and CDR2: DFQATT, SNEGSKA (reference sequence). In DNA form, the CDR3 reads TGCAGTGCTAGAATGGGTTCTGAGAATTCACCCCTCCACTTT. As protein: CSARMGSENSPLHF.